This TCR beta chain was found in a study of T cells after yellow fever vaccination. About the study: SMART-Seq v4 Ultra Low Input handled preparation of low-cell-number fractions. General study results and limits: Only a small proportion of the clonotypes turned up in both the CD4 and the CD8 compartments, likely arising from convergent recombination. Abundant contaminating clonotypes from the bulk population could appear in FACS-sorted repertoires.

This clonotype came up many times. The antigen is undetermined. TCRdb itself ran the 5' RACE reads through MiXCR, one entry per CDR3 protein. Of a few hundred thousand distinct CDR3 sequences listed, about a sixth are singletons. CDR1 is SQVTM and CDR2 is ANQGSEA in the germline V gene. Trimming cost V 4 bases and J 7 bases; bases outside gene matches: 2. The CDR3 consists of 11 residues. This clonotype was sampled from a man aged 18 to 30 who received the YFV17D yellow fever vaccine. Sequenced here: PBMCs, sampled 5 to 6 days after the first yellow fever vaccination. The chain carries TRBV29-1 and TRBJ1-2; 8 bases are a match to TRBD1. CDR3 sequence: CSVGQGAGYTF. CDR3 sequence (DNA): TGCAGCGTTGGTCAGGGGGCTGGCTACACCTTC. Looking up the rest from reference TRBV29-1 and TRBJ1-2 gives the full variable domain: SAVISQKPSRDICQRGTSLTIQCQVDSQVTMMFWYRQQPGQSLTLIATANQGSEATYESGFVIDKFPISRPNLTFSTLTVSNMSPEDSSIYLCSVGQGAGYTFGSGTRLTVV.